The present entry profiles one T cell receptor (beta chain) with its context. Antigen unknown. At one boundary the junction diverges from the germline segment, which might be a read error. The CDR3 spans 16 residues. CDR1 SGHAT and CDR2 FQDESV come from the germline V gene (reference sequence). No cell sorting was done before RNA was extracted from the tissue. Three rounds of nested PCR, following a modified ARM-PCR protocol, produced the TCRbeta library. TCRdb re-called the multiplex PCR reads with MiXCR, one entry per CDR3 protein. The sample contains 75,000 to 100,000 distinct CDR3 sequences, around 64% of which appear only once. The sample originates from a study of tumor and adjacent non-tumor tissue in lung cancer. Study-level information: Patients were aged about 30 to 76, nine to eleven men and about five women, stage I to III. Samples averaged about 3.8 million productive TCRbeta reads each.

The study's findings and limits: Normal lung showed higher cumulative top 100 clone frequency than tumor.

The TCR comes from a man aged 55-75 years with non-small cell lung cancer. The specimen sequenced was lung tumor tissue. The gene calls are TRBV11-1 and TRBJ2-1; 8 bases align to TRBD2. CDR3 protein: CASSLRSNSGVYEHFF. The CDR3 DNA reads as TGTGCCAGCAGCCTTCGCTCGAATAGCGGGGTATATGAGCATTTCTTC.